The clone carrying this TCR beta chain was seen ten or more times. Antigen specificity is unknown. The data belong to a study of PD-1 blockade in mismatch repair-deficient tumors. Study-level findings and limits: Tumor-resident clones, often undetectable pretreatment in blood, expanded then contracted after pembrolizumab.

The protocol was immunoSEQ multiplex PCR, while the TCRdb copy is restricted to in-frame clones and leaves out a portion. The table shows about 110,000 clones, with 60% to 85% occurring only once. The CDR3 contains 14 residues. Germline CDR1 and CDR2: LNHDA and SQIVND (reference sequence). The ends were cut back, 7 bases at V and 5 bases at J, with 15 bases in the middle. Every patient had mismatch repair deficiency by PCR or immunohistochemistry. The V and J genes are TRBV19 and TRBJ1-3; weak D call: TRBD1 (5 bases). The receptor was derived from an adult with mismatch repair-deficient cancer. The starting material was peripheral blood, obtained approximately 60 weeks after starting pembrolizumab. CDR3 protein: CASTVQGDRNTIYF. The CDR3 DNA reads TGTGCCAGTACGGTGCAGGGAGACAGAAACACCATATATTTT.